The rows below give T cell receptor beta chains drawn from one sample of a study of radiotherapy plus CTLA-4 blockade in lung cancer. Clones were sequenced by immunoSEQ multiplex PCR, and TCRdb holds only the in-frame ones, with some missing. The table records roughly 48,000 clones, around 83% of them present only once. The specimen comprised peripheral blood, sampled from a patient treated with radiotherapy plus ipilimumab. These receptor sequences come from a human donor with non-small cell lung cancer who had stable disease on radiotherapy plus ipilimumab. The CDR3 runs from the conserved cysteine through the conserved F or W. A D gene is named only where the DNA matches it firmly. Clone size is not always given. Where it is, it says once, few, many or a class for expanded clones.

TRBD2 | 13 | TRBJ2-1 | NA | TRBV19 | CASSGGGYNEQFF | TGTGCCAGTAGTGGGGGAGGGTACAATGAGCAGTTCTTC
TRBD1 | 15 | TRBJ2-1 | NA | TRBV5-1 | CASSSDRGVYNEQFF | TGCGCCAGCAGCTCGGACAGGGGTGTTTACAATGAGCAGTTCTTC
TRBD2 | 14 | TRBJ2-7 | NA | TRBV28 | CASSQELATYEQYF | TGTGCCAGCAGCCAAGAACTAGCGACCTACGAGCAGTACTTC
TRBD1 | 18 | TRBJ1-1 | NA | TRBV19 | CASSIVFTGQGASTEAFF | TGTGCCAGTAGTATCGTTTTTACAGGACAGGGGGCGTCCACTGAAGCTTTCTTT
TRBD2 | 15 | TRBJ2-1 | NA | TRBV7-2 | CASSLGTSGHNEQFF | TGTGCCAGCAGTTTAGGTACTAGCGGCCACAATGAGCAGTTCTTC
TRBD2 | 15 | TRBJ2-1 | NA | TRBV28 | CASTASGSDYNEQFF | TGTGCCAGCACCGCGAGCGGGAGCGACTACAATGAGCAGTTCTTC
TRBD2 | 16 | TRBJ2-3 | NA | TRBV19 | CASSIVGGRGTDTQYF | TGTGCCAGTAGTATAGTTGGCGGGAGAGGCACAGATACGCAGTATTTT
NA | 11 | TRBJ1-1 | NA | TRBV7-8 | CASGENTEAFF | TGTGCCAGCGGGGAGAACACCGAAGCTTTCTTT
NA | 15 | TRBJ1-6 | NA | TRBV7-9 | CASSWGETNNSPLHF | TGTGCCAGCAGCTGGGGGGAAACTAATAATTCACCCCTCCACTTT
NA | 14 | TRBJ2-2 | few | TRBV7-2 | CASSLGPVTGELFF | TGTGCCAGCAGCCTGGGCCCCGTGACCGGGGAGCTGTTTTTT
TRBD1 | 14 | TRBJ1-5 | NA | TRBV28 | CASSFDRANQPQHF | TGTGCCAGCAGTTTTGACAGGGCCAATCAGCCCCAGCATTTT
NA | 14 | TRBJ2-2 | NA | TRBV21-1 | CASSRGGNPGELFF | TGTGCCAGCAGCAGGGGAGGTAATCCCGGGGAGCTGTTTTTT
NA | 13 | TRBJ1-1 | NA | TRBV6-5 | CASRRGRDTEAFF | TGTGCCAGCCGTCGGGGTCGGGACACTGAAGCTTTCTTT
TRBD2 | 20 | TRBJ2-3 | NA | TRBV7-7 | CASSLTSTSGRGPGTDTQYF | TGTGCTAGCAGCTTAACTTCCACTAGCGGGAGGGGTCCCGGCACAGATACGCAGTATTTT
TRBD1 | 13 | TRBJ2-1 | NA | TRBV7-9 | CASSWTGDSEQFF | TGTGCCAGCAGCTGGACAGGGGATAGTGAGCAGTTCTTC
NA | 10 | TRBJ1-5 | NA | TRBV18 | CASSLESQHF | TGTGCCAGCTCACTGGAGTCCCAGCATTTT
TRBD1 | 21 | TRBJ1-5 | NA | TRBV28 | CASSRTFLRQGPSLPYQPQHF | TGTGCCAGCAGCCGCACCTTCCTGCGACAGGGTCCATCCCTTCCCTATCAGCCCCAGCATTTT
TRBD1 | 14 | TRBJ1-2 | NA | TRBV28 | CASRTQGGNYGYTF | TGTGCCAGCAGGACCCAGGGGGGCAACTATGGCTACACCTTC
TRBD1 | 14 | TRBJ1-2 | NA | TRBV5-8 | CASSPADRGYGYTF | TGTGCCAGCAGCCCGGCCGACAGGGGCTATGGCTACACCTTC
NA | 13 | TRBJ1-1 | few | TRBV5-4 | CASSSTGNTEAFF | TGTGCCAGCAGCTCAACAGGGAACACTGAAGCTTTCTTT
TRBD2 | 18 | TRBJ2-7 | NA | TRBV5-8 | CASSLEWGLAGAYDEQYF | TGTGCCAGCAGCTTGGAGTGGGGACTAGCGGGAGCATACGACGAGCAGTACTTC
NA | 12 | TRBJ2-3 | NA | TRBV18 | CASSPSSDTQYF | TGTGCCAGCTCACCTTCCTCTGATACGCAGTATTTT